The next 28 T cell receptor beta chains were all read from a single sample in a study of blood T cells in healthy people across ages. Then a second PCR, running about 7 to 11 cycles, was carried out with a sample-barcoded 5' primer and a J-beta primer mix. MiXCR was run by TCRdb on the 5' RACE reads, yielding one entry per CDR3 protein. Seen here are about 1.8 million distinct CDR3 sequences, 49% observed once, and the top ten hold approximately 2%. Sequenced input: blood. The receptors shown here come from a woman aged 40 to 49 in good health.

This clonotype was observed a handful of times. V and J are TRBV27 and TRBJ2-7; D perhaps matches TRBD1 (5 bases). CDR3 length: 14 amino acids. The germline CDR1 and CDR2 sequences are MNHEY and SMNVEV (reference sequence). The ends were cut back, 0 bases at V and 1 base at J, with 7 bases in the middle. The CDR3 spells CASSLSRQSYEQYF. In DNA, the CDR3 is TGTGCCAGCAGTTTATCGCGACAGTCCTACGAGCAGTACTTC.

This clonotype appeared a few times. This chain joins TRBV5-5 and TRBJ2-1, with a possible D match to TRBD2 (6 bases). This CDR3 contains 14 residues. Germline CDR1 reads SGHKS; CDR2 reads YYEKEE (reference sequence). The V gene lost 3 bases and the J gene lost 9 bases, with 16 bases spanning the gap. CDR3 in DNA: TGTGCCAGCAGCTCGAGCCCCAAAGCGGGTGAGCAGTTCTTC. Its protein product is CASSSSPKAGEQFF.

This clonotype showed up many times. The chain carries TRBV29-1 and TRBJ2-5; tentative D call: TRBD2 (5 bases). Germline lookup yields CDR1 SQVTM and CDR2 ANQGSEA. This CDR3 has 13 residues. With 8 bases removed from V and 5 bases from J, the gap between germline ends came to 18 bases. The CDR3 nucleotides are TGCAGCACCGGGGAGACTCCGGGGGAGACCCAGTACTTC. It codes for CSTGETPGETQYF.

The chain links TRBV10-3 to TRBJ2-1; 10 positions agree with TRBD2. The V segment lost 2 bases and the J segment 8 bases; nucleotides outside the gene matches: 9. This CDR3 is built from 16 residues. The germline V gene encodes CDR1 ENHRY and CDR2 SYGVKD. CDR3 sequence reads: CAISEKSGGEGDEQFF. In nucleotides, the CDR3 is TGTGCCATCAGTGAGAAGAGCGGGGGGGAGGGGGATGAGCAGTTCTTC.

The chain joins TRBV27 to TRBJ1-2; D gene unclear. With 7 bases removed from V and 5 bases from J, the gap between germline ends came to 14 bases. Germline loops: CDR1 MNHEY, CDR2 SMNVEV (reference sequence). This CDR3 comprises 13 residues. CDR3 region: CASIGPGSYGYTF. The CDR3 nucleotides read TGTGCCAGCATTGGGCCGGGTTCGTATGGCTACACCTTC.

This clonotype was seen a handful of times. This CDR3 reads CASSLATSRDTQYF. The DNA for the CDR3 is TGCGCCAGCAGCTTGGCCACTAGCAGGGATACGCAGTATTTT. The rearrangement links TRBV5-1 to TRBJ2-3; a possible D gene is TRBD2 (6 bases). This CDR3 has 14 residues. The germline CDR1 and CDR2 sequences are SGHRS and YFSETQ. The V and J ends lost 0 bases and 6 bases respectively, with 11 bases between them. Together with reference TRBV5-1 and TRBJ2-3, the CDR3 gives the full variable domain: KAGVTQTPRYLIKTRGQQVTLSCSPISGHRSVSWYQQTPGQGLQFLFEYFSETQRNKGNFPGRFSGRQFSNSRSEMNVSTLELGDSALYLCASSLATSRDTQYFGPGTRLTVL.

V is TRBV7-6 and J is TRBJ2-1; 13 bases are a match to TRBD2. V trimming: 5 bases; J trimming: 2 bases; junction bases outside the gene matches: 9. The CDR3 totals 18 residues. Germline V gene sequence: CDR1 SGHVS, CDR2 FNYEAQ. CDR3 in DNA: TGTGCCAGCAGCGCCCGACTAGCGGGGGGCCTCGCCTACAATGAGCAGTTCTTC. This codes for CASSARLAGGLAYNEQFF.

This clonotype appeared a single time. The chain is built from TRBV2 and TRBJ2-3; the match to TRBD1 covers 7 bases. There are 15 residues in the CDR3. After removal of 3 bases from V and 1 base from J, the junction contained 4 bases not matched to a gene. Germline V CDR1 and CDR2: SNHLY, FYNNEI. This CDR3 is CASSDIGQGTDTQYF. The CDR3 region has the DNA TGTGCCAGCAGTGACATCGGACAGGGCACAGATACGCAGTATTTT.

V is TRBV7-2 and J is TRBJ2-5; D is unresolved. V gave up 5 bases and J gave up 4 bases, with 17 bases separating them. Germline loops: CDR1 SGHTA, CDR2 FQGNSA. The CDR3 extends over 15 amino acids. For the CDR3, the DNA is TGTGCCAGCAGCCTCGGGCAGGCGGAACGAGAGACCCAGTACTTC. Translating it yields CASSLGQAERETQYF.

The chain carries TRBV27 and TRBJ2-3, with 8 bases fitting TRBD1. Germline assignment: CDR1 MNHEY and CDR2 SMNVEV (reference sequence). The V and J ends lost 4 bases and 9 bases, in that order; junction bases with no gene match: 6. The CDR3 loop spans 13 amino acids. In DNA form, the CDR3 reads TGTGCCAGCAGTTCGTTTGGACAGGGAACGCAGTATTTT. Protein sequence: CASSSFGQGTQYF.

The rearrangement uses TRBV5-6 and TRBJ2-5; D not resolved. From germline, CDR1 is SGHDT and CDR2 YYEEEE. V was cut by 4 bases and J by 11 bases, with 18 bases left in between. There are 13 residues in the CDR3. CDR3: CASSPPSYNEQYF. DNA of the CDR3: TGTGCCAGCAGCCCTCCGTCCTACAATGAGCAGTACTTC.

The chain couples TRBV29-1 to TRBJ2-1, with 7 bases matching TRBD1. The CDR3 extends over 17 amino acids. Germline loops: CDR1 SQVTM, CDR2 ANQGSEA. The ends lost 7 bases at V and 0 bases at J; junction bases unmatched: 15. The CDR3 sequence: CSALRRGGIISYNEQFF. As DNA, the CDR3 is TGCAGCGCCCTAAGGAGAGGGGGCATAATCTCCTACAATGAGCAGTTCTTC.

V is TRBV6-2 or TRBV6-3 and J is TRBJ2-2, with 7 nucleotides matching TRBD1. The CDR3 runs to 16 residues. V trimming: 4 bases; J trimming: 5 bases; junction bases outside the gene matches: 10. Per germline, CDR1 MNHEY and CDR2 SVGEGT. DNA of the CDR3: TGTGCCAGCAGTTTTCTGAGACTACAGGGGACCGGGGAGCTGTTTTTT. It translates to CASSFLRLQGTGELFF.

Here the CDR3 DNA reads TGCGCCAGCAGCCCAGGGGGAGCCTCTAACTATGGCTACACCTTC. It codes for CASSPGGASNYGYTF. The chain is built from TRBV5-1 and TRBJ1-2, with TRBD1 matching 7 bases. V was clipped by 4 bases and J by 0 bases; unmatched bases: 6. Per germline, CDR1 SGHRS and CDR2 YFSETQ. This CDR3 has 15 residues.

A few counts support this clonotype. CDR3 protein: CASSPRGPLRNEQFF. CDR3 nucleotides: TGTGCCAGCAGCCCCCGGGGCCCTCTAAGGAATGAGCAGTTCTTC. V is TRBV7-2 and J is TRBJ2-1; D tentatively reads TRBD1 or TRBD2 (5 bases each). V lost 5 bases, J lost 7 bases, and 18 bases lay in between. The CDR3 is 15 amino acids. Germline CDR1 and CDR2: SGHTA and FQGNSA.

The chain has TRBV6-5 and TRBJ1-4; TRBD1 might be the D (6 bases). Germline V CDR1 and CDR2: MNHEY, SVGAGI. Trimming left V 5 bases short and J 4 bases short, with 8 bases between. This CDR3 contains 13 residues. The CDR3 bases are TGTGCCAGCAGTGCCAGGGGTAATGAAAAACTGTTTTTT. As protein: CASSARGNEKLFF.

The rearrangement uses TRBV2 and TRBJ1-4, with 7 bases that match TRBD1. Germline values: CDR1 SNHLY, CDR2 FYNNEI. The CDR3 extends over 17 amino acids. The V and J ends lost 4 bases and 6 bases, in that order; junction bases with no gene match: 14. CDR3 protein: CASSGDSAAVSYEKLFF. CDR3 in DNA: TGTGCCAGCAGTGGGGACAGCGCAGCGGTCTCCTATGAAAAACTGTTTTTT.

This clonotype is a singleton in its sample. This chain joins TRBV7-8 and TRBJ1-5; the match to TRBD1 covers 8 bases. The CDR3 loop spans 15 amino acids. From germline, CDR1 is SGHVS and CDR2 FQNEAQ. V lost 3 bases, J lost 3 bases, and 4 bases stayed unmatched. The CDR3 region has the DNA TGTGCCAGCAGCTTCACACAGGGGGACAATCAGCCCCAGCATTTT. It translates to CASSFTQGDNQPQHF.

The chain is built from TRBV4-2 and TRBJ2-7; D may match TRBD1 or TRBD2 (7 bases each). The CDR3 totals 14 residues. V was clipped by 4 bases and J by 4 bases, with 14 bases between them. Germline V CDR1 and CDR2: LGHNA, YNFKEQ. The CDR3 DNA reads TGTGCCAGCAGCCCAGGGGGGGCACAGTACGAGCAGTACTTC. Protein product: CASSPGGAQYEQYF.

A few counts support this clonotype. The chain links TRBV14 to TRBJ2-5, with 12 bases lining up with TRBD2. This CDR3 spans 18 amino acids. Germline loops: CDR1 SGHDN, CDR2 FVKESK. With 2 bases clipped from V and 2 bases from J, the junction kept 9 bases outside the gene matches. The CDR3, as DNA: TGTGCCAGCAGCCAAAGGGTGGGACTAGCGGGCGCACAAGAGACCCAGTACTTC. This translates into CASSQRVGLAGAQETQYF. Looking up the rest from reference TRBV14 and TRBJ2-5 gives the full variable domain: EAGVTQFPSHSVIEKGQTVTLRCDPISGHDNLYWYRRVMGKEIKFLLHFVKESKQDESGMPNNRFLAERTGGTYSTLKVQPAELEDSGVYFCASSQRVGLAGAQETQYFGPGTRLLVL.

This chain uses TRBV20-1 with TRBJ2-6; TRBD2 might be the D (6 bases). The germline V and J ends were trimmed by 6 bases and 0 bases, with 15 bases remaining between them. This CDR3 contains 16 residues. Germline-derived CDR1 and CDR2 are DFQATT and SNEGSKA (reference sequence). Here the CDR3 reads CSARGRMSSGANVLTF. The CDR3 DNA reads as TGCAGTGCGCGGGGACGGATGAGCTCTGGGGCCAACGTCCTGACTTTC.

CDR3 loop: CASSPYGTLLAEETQYF. CDR3 coding DNA: TGTGCCAGCTCACCATACGGTACGCTACTAGCGGAAGAGACCCAGTACTTC. This rearrangement joins TRBV18 to TRBJ2-5; 8 nucleotides match TRBD2. V gave up 2 bases and J gave up 3 bases; unmatched junction bases: 11. Germline-derived CDR1 and CDR2 are KGHSH and LQKENI. This CDR3 has 17 amino acids. The variable domain in full, with the rest retrieved from reference TRBV18 and TRBJ2-5, is NAGVMQNPRHLVRRRGQEARLRCSPMKGHSHVYWYRQLPEEGLKFMVYLQKENIIDESGMPKERFSAEFPKEGPSILRIQQVVRGDSAAYFCASSPYGTLLAEETQYFGPGTRLLVL.

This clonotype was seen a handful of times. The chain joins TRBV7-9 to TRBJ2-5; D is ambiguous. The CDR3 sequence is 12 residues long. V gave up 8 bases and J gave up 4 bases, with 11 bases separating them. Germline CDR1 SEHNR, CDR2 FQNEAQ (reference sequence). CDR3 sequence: CASDKDGETQYF. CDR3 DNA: TGTGCCAGCGATAAGGACGGAGAGACCCAGTACTTC.

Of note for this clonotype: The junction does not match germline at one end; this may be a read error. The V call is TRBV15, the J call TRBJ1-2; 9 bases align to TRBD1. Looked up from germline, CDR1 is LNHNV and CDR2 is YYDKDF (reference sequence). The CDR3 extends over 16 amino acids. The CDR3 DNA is TGTGCCACCAGCAGAGACCGGGACAGGGCTGTCTATGGCTGCACCTTC. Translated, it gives CATSRDRDRAVYGCTF.

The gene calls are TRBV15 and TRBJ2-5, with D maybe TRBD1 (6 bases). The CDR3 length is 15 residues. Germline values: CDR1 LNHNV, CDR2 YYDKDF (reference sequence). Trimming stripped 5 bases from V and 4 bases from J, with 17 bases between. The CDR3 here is CATSLLPGGGETQYF. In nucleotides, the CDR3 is TGTGCCACCAGCCTCCTCCCTGGGGGCGGAGAGACCCAGTACTTC.

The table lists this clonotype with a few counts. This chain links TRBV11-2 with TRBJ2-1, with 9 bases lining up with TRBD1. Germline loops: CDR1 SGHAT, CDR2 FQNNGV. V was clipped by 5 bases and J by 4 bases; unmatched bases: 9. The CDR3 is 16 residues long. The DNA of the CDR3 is TGTGCCAGCAGCACGAAGGACAGGGGCGAATACAATGAGCAGTTCTTC. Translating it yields CASSTKDRGEYNEQFF.

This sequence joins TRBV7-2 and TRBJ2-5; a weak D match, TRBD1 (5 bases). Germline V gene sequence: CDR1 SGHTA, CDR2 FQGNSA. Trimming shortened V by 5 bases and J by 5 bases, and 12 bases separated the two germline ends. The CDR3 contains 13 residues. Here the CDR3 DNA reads TGTGCCAGCAGCCCTCACAGGAGCGAGACCCAGTACTTC. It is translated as CASSPHRSETQYF.

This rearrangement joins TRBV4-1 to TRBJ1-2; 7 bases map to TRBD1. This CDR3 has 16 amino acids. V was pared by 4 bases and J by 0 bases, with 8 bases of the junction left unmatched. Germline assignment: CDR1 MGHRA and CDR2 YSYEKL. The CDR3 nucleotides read TGCGCCAGCAGCCCTCCCGGGACAGAGTCTAACTATGGCTACACCTTC. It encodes CASSPPGTESNYGYTF.